Listed below are T cell receptor beta chains from one sample, sequenced in a study of blood T cell repertoires in COVID-19. Clones were read by immunoSEQ multiplex PCR, and TCRdb kept only the in-frame ones, dropping some. The sample holds about 82,000 clones, about four fifths seen once. The sequenced sample consisted of peripheral blood. The receptors here all came from a woman between 40 and 55 years old with active or convalescent COVID-19. Both conserved end residues are part of each CDR3. The D gene is left open where the match is weak. Rows may omit the clone size; those that give it use once, few, many or a size class.

CASSFVDSYGYTF,TGTGCCAGCAGTTTCGTGGACTCATATGGCTACACCTTC,13,-,TRBV28,once,TRBJ1-2
CASSQATGGFYEQYF,TGTGCCAGCAGCCAAGCCACAGGGGGGTTCTACGAGCAGTACTTC,15,TRBD1,TRBV3-1/TRBV3-2,few,TRBJ2-7
CASSLFIGVDRAKPYGYTF,TGTGCCAGCAGCTTATTTATTGGCGTGGACAGGGCTAAGCCCTATGGCTACACCTTC,19,TRBD1,TRBV7-6,-,TRBJ1-2
CASSQSTDTQYF,TGTGCCAGCTCCCAGAGCACAGATACGCAGTATTTT,12,-,TRBV18,-,TRBJ2-3
CASSTGVNYGYTF,TGCGCCAGCAGCACAGGGGTCAACTATGGCTACACCTTC,13,TRBD1,TRBV5-1,-,TRBJ1-2
CASSQATGGYYGYTF,TGTGCCAGCAGCCAAGCAACAGGGGGCTACTATGGCTACACCTTC,15,TRBD1,TRBV3-1/TRBV3-2,few,TRBJ1-2
CASKEGYSYNEQFF,TGTGCCAGCAAGGAGGGATACTCCTACAATGAGCAGTTCTTC,14,-,TRBV6-6,-,TRBJ2-1
CASSLRRVNSYEQYF,TGCGCCAGCAGCTTGCGGAGGGTGAACTCCTACGAGCAGTACTTC,15,-,TRBV5-1,-,TRBJ2-7
CASSLVGTSGNLRYEQYF,TGCGCCAGCAGCTTAGTGGGCACTAGCGGAAACCTGAGATACGAGCAGTACTTC,18,TRBD2,TRBV5-1,-,TRBJ2-7
CASSTLRDRGREDGYTF,TGTGCCAGCAGCACCCTTAGGGACAGGGGGCGCGAGGATGGCTACACCTTC,17,TRBD1,TRBV9,once,TRBJ1-2
CASSVDPGTYEQYF,TGTGCCAGCAGCGTAGATCCGGGAACCTACGAGCAGTACTTC,14,-,TRBV9,-,TRBJ2-7
CASTLGHNTGELFF,TGTGCCAGCACCTTGGGCCATAACACCGGGGAGCTGTTTTTT,14,-,TRBV7-3,-,TRBJ2-2
CASSPGTGYEQYF,TGCGCCAGCAGTCCCGGGACAGGATACGAGCAGTACTTC,13,TRBD1,TRBV10-1,-,TRBJ2-7